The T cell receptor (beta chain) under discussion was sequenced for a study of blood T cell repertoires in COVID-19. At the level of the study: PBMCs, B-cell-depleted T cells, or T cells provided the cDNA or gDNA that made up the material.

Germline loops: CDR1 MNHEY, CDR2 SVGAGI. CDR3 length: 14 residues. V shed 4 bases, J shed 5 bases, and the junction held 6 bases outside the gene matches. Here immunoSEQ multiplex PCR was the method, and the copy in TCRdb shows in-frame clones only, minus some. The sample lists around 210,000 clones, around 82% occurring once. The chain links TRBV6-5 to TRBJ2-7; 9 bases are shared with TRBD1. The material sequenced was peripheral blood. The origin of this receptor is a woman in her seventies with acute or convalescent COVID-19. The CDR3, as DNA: TGTGCCAGCAGTTCCGAGGACAGGGGAAACGAGCAGTACTTC. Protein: CASSSEDRGNEQYF.